A single sample gave rise to the 3 T cell receptor beta chains below, sequenced in a study of CD8 T cells in Susac syndrome. Reverse transcription used about 0.45 to 1 ug RNA and random hexamers. TCRdb re-derived calls from the immunoSEQ multiplex PCR reads in MiXCR, one entry per CDR3 protein. The sample lists about 150,000 distinct CDR3 sequences; approximately 95% were seen once. The material sequenced was CD4+ T cells from PBMCs. The receptor set was obtained from a human donor with multiple sclerosis.

V is TRBV7-2 and J is TRBJ2-1; 11 bases agree with TRBD2. The V and J ends lost 5 bases and 6 bases, in that order; junction bases with no gene match: 6. Germline CDR1 reads SGHTA; CDR2 reads FQGNSA. The CDR3 spans 15 residues. Written as DNA, the CDR3 is TGTGCCAGCAGCCACCATAGCGGGGGGGCCAATGAGCAGTTCTTC. It translates to CASSHHSGGANEQFF.

The chain is built from TRBV4-3 and TRBJ1-4, with 9 bases that match TRBD1. The CDR3 spans 15 residues. V lost 1 base to trimming and J lost 5 bases; unmatched junction nucleotides: 2. CDR1 LGHNA and CDR2 YSLEER come from the germline V gene. The CDR3 spells CASSQGTGDNEKLFF. CDR3 sequence (DNA): TGCGCCAGCAGCCAAGGGACAGGGGACAATGAAAAACTGTTTTTT.

This clonotype has only one observation. This rearrangement joins TRBV2 to TRBJ1-6; the match to TRBD1 covers 9 bases. The ends lost 8 bases at V and 10 bases at J; junction bases unmatched: 6. The CDR3 is 13 amino acids. Germline CDR1 is SNHLY and CDR2 is FYNNEI. The CDR3 region has the DNA TGTGCCAGCGGGCGGGACAGGGACTCACCCCTCCACTTT. The encoded protein is CASGRDRDSPLHF. The variable domain in full, completed from reference TRBV2 and TRBJ1-6, reads EPEVTQTPSHQVTQMGQEVILRCVPISNHLYFYWYRQILGQKVEFLVSFYNNEISEKSEIFDDQFSVERPDGSNFTLKIRSTKLEDSAMYFCASGRDRDSPLHFGNGTRLTVT.